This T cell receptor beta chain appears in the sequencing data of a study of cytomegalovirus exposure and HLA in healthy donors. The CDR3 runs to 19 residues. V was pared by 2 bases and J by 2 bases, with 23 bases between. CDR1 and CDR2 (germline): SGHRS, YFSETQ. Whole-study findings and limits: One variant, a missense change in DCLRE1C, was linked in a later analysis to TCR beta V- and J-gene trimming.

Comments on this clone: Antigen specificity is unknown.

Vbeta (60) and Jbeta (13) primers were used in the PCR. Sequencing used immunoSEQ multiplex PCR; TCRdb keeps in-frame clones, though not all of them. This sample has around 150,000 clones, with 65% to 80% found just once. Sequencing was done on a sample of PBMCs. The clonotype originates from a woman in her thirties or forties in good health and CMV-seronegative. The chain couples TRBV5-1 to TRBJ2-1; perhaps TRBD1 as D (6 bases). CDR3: CASSFRTRAGAGTYNEQFF. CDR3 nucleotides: TGCGCCAGCAGCTTTCGGACTCGGGCAGGGGCGGGCACCTACAATGAGCAGTTCTTC.